Reported below is one TCR beta chain. Its antigen is not identified. The data belong to a study of T cells in Graves' hyperthyroidism and ophthalmopathy. At the level of the study: The blood sample was taken at first diagnosis, before treatment began.

No progression to ophthalmopathy during 18 months of follow-up defined stable disease. PBMCs were derived from about 10 ml fresh peripheral blood. RNA transcripts served as the template for amplifying TCR beta CDR3 regions. When the TCR CDR3 underwent first-round RT-PCR, the HTBI primer set was used. TCRdb reanalysed the multiplex PCR reads using MiXCR and keeps one entry per CDR3 protein. The sample records 650,000 to 750,000 distinct CDR3 sequences, roughly 15% being singletons. The length of the CDR3 is 16 residues. Germline V CDR1 and CDR2: LNHDA, SQIVND (reference sequence). V was cut by 7 bases and J by 0 bases, with 16 bases left in between. Broader study findings: Within blood appeared most thyroid clonotypes that had expanded above 0.001.

The chain links TRBV19 to TRBJ2-4; TRBD1 might be the D (6 bases). The material sequenced was blood. The TCR was taken from a woman between 18 and 30 years old with Graves' hyperthyroidism. This CDR3 reads CASTTTDRIAKNIQYF. The CDR3 nucleotides are TGTGCCAGTACCACAACGGACAGAATAGCCAAAAACATTCAGTACTTC.